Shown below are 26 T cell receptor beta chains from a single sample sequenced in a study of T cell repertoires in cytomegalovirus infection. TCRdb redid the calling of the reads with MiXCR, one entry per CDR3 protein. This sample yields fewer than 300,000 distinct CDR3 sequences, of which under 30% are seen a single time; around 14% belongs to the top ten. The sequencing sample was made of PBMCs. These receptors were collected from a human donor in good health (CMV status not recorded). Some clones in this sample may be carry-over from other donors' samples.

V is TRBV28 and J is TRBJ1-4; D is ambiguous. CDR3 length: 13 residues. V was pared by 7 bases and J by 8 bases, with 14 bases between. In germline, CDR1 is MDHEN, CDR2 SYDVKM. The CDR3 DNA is TGTGCCAGCATTGGACGGGCTCGGGAAAAACTGTTTTTT. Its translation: CASIGRAREKLFF.

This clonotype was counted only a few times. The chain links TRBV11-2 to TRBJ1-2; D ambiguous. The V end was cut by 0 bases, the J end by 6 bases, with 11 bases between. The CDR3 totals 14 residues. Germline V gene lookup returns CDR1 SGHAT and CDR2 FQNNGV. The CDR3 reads CASSLDPTTNGYTF. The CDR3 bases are TGTGCCAGCAGCTTAGATCCAACGACGAATGGCTACACCTTC.

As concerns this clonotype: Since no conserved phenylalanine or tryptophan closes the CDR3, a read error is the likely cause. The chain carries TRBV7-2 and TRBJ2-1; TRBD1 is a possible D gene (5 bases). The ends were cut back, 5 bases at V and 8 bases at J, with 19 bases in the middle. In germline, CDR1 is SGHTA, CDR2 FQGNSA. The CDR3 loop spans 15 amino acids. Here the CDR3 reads CASSAGQLGLDEQFL. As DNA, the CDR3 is TGTGCCAGCAGCGCAGGGCAGTTGGGCCTCGATGAGCAGTTCTTA.

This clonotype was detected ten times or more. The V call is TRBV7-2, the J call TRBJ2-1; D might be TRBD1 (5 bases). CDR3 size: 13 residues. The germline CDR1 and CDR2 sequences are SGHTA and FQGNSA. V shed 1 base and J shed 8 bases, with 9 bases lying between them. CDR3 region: CASSLGQSDEQFF. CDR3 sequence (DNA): TGTGCCAGCAGCTTAGGACAGAGCGATGAGCAGTTCTTC. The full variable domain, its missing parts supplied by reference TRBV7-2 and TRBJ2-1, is GAGVSQSPSNKVTEKGKDVELRCDPISGHTALYWYRQSLGQGLEFLIYFQGNSAPDKSGLPSDRFSAERTGGSVSTLTIQRTQQEDSAVYLCASSLGQSDEQFFGPGTRLTVL.

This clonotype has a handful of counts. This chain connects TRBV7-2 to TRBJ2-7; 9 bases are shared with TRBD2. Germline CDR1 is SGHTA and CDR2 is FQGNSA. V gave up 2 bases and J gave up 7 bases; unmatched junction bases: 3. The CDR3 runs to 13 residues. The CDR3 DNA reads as TGTGCCAGCAGCTTAAGCGGGAGGAGTGAGCAGTACTTC. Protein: CASSLSGRSEQYF.

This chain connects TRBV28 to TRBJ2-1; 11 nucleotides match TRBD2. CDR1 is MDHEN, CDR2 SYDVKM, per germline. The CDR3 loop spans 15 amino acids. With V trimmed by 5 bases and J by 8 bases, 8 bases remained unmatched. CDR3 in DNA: TGTGCCAGCAGTCCCACTAGCGGGAGTAGGTATGAGCAGTTCTTC. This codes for CASSPTSGSRYEQFF.

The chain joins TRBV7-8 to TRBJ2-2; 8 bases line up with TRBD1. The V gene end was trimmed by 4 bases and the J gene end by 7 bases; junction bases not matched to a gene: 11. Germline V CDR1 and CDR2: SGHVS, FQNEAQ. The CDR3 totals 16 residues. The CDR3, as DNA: TGTGCCAGCAGCTCATACGACAGGGGTTCGGTCGGGGAGCTGTTTTTT. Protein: CASSSYDRGSVGELFF. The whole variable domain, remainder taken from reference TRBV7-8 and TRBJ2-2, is GAGVSQSPRYKVAKRGQDVALRCDPISGHVSLFWYQQALGQGPEFLTYFQNEAQLDKSGLPSDRFFAERPEGSVSTLKIQRTQQEDSAVYLCASSSYDRGSVGELFFGEGSRLTVL.

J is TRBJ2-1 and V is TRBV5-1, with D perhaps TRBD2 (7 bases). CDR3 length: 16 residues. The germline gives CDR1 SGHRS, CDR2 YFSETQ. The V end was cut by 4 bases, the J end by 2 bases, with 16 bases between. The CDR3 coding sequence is TGCGCCAGCAGCCCAGGAGGGGGGGCGACCTACAATGAGCAGTTCTTC. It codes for CASSPGGGATYNEQFF.

CDR3 sequence (DNA): TGTGCCAGCAGTTTCAATGGGGCAGGGCTCGAAAAACTGTTTTTT. Residues: CASSFNGAGLEKLFF. This chain uses TRBV28 with TRBJ1-4, with D possibly TRBD1 on 5 matching bases. Germline CDR1 is MDHEN and CDR2 is SYDVKM. V shed 3 bases and J shed 8 bases, with 16 bases lying between them. The CDR3 runs 15 residues.

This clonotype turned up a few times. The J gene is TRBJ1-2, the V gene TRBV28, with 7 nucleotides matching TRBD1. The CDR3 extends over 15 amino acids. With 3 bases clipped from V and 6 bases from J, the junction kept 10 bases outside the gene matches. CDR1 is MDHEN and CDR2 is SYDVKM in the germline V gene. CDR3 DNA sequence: TGTGCCAGCAGTTTCGCCGACAGGGATGATGATGGCTACACCTTC. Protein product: CASSFADRDDDGYTF.

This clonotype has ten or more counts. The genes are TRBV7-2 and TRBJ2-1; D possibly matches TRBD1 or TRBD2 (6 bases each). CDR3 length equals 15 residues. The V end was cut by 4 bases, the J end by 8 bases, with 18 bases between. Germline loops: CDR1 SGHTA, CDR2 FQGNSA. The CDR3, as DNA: TGTGCCAGCAGCTCCGGGACTGGGGGCCTGGATGAGCAGTTCTTC. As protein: CASSSGTGGLDEQFF.

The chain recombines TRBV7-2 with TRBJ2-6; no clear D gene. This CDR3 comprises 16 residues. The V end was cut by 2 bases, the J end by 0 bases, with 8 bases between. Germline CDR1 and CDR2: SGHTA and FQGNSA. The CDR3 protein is CASSLSRNSGANVLTF. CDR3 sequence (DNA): TGTGCCAGCAGCTTATCGAGGAACTCTGGGGCCAACGTCCTGACTTTC.

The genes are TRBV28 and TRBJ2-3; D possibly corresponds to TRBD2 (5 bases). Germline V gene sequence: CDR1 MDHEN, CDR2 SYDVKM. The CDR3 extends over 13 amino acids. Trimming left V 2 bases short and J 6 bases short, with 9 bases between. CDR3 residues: CASSLKTTDTQYF. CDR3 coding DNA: TGTGCCAGCAGTTTAAAGACTACCGATACGCAGTATTTT. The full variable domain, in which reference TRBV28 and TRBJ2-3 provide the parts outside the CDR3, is DVKVTQSSRYLVKRTGEKVFLECVQDMDHENMFWYRQDPGLGLRLIYFSYDVKMKEKGDIPEGYSVSREKKERFSLILESASTNQTSMYLCASSLKTTDTQYFGPGTRLTVL.

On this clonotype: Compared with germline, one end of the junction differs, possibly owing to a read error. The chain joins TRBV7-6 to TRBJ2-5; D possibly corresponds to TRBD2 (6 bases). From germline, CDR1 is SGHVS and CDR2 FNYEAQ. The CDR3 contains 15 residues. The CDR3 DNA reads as TGTGCTAGCAGCTTAGGAGCGGGCCTCGGGGAGACCCAGTACTTC. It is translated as CASSLGAGLGETQYF.

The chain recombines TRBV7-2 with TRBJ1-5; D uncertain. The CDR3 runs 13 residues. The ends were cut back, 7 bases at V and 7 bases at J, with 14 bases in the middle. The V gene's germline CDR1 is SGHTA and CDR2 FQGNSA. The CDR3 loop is CASIIKDRQPQHF. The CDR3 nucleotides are TGTGCCAGCATCATTAAGGACCGCCAGCCCCAGCATTTT.

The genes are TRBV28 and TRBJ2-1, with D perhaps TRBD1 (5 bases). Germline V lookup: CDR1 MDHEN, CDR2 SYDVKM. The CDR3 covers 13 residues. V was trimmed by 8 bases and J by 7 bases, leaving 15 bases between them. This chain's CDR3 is CASRGRVGNEQFF. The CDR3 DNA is TGTGCCAGCCGCGGCAGGGTCGGGAATGAGCAGTTCTTC.

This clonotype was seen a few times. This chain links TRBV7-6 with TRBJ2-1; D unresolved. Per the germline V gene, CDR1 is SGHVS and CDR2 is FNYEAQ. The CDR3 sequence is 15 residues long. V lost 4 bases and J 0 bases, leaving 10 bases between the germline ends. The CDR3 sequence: CASSSGGDSYNEQFF. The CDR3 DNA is TGTGCCAGCAGCTCTGGTGGCGACTCCTACAATGAGCAGTTCTTC.

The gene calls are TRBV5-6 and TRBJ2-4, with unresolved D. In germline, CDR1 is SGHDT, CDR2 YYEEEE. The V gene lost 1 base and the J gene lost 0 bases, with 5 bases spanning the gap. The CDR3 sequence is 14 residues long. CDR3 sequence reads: CASSLMLAKNIQYF. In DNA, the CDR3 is TGTGCCAGCAGCTTGATGCTAGCCAAAAACATTCAGTACTTC.

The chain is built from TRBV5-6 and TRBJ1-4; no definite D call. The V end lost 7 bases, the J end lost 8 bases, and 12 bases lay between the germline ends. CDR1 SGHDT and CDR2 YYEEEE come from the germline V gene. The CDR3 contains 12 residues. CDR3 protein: CASSTPGEKLFF. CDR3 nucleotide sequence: TGTGCCAGCTCCACACCGGGGGAAAAACTGTTTTTT.

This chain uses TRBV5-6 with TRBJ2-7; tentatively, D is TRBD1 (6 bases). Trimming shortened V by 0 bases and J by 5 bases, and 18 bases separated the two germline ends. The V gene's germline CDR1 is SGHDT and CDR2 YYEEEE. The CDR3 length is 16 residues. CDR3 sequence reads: CASSLVVDSNIHEQYF. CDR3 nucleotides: TGTGCCAGCAGCTTGGTTGTGGACAGTAATATCCACGAGCAGTACTTC.

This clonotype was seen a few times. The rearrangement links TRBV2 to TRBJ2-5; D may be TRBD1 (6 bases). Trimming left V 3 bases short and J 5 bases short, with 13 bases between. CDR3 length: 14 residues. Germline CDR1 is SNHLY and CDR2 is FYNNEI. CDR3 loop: CASSDGRGWETQYF. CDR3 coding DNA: TGTGCCAGCAGTGACGGCAGGGGTTGGGAGACCCAGTACTTC. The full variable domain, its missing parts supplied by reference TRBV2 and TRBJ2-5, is EPEVTQTPSHQVTQMGQEVILRCVPISNHLYFYWYRQILGQKVEFLVSFYNNEISEKSEIFDDQFSVERPDGSNFTLKIRSTKLEDSAMYFCASSDGRGWETQYFGPGTRLLVL.

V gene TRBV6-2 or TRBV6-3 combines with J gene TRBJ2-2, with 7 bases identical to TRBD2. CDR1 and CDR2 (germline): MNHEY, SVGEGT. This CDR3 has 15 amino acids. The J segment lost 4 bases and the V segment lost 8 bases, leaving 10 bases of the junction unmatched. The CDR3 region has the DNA TGTGCCAGCCTCCACGGGGGGAAAGTCACCGGGGAGCTGTTTTTT. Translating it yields CASLHGGKVTGELFF.

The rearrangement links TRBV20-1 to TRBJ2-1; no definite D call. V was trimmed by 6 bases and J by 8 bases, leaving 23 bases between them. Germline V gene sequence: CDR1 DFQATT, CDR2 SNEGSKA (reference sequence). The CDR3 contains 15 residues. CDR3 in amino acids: CSAPARAPRSDEQFF. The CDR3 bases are TGCAGTGCCCCCGCGCGCGCCCCCCGGTCCGATGAGCAGTTCTTC.

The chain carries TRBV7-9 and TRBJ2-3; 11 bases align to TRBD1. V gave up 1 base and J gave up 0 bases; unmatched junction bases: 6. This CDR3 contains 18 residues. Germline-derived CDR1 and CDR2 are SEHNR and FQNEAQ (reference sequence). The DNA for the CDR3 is TGTGCCAGCAGCTTAGGCCGGACAGGGGGCGGAAGCACAGATACGCAGTATTTT. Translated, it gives CASSLGRTGGGSTDTQYF.

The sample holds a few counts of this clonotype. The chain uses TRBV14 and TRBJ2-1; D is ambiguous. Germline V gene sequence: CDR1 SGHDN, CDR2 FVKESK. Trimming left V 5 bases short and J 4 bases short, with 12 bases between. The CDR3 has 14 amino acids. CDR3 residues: CASSDRRSYNEQFF. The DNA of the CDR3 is TGTGCCAGCAGCGACCGCAGGAGTTACAATGAGCAGTTCTTC.

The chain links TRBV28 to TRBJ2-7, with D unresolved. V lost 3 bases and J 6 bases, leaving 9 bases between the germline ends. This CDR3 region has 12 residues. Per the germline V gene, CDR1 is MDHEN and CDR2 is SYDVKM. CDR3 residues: CASSFFTGEQYF. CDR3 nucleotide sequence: TGTGCCAGCAGTTTCTTCACGGGCGAGCAGTACTTC. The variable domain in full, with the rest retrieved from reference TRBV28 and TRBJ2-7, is DVKVTQSSRYLVKRTGEKVFLECVQDMDHENMFWYRQDPGLGLRLIYFSYDVKMKEKGDIPEGYSVSREKKERFSLILESASTNQTSMYLCASSFFTGEQYFGPGTRLTVT.